Following are 7 T cell receptor beta chains from one sample sequenced in a study of neoadjuvant anti-PD-1 for oral cavity cancer. Profiling relied on immunoSEQ multiplex PCR, and the TCRdb table lists in-frame clones only, not all of them. The repertoire consists of about 14,000 clones, with around three fifths occurring once and the leading ten covering less than 2.5%. The sample in question was PBMCs, obtained before nivolumab (anti-PD-1) treatment. These TCRs come from a person aged 35 to 85 with oral cavity squamous cell carcinoma.

This sequence joins TRBV28 and TRBJ1-5; D perhaps matches TRBD1 (6 bases). This CDR3 contains 16 residues. Trimming removed 4 bases at V and 4 bases at J, with 17 bases between. CDR1 and CDR2 (germline): MDHEN, SYDVKM. CDR3 region: CASSSQTGPVNQPQHF. The CDR3 DNA reads TGTGCCAGCAGTTCTCAGACAGGTCCAGTTAATCAGCCCCAGCATTTT.

The table lists this clone with a count of one. The rearrangement links TRBV9 to TRBJ2-1; tentative D call: TRBD2 (7 bases). The germline V gene encodes CDR1 SGDLS and CDR2 YYNGEE. This CDR3 is built from 14 residues. The V end was cut by 2 bases, the J end by 10 bases, with 16 bases between. The CDR3 spells CASSVTRGADEQFF. CDR3 DNA sequence: TGTGCCAGCAGCGTCACCCGGGGGGCCGACGAGCAGTTCTTC.

This chain uses TRBV30 with TRBJ1-4; 7 bases line up with TRBD1. The CDR3 runs to 15 residues. Germline loops: CDR1 GTSNPN, CDR2 SVGIG (reference sequence). V dropped 2 bases and J dropped 8; count of bases not matched to a gene: 11. DNA of the CDR3: TGTGCCTGGAGTTTGGCCGGGATCAGGGGGGAAAAACTGTTTTTT. Translated: CAWSLAGIRGEKLFF.

The chain joins TRBV27 to TRBJ2-1; 9 nucleotides match TRBD2. Germline lookup yields CDR1 MNHEY and CDR2 SMNVEV (reference sequence). The J segment lost 15 bases and the V segment lost 5 bases, leaving 5 bases of the junction unmatched. The CDR3 totals 11 residues. The CDR3 reads CASSRGLAAFF. CDR3 DNA: TGTGCCAGCAGTAGGGGACTAGCCGCGTTCTTC.

The gene calls are TRBV19 and TRBJ1-1; D unresolved. Germline CDR1 reads LNHDA; CDR2 reads SQIVND (reference sequence). Trimming removed 8 bases at V and 1 base at J, with 14 bases between. This CDR3 is built from 14 residues. CDR3 in amino acids: CASCPKGRNTEAFF. The DNA of the CDR3 is TGTGCCAGTTGCCCCAAAGGACGGAACACTGAAGCTTTCTTT.

The genes are TRBV19 and TRBJ1-5; a weak D match, TRBD1 (6 bases). The CDR3 runs to 15 residues. Trimming took 4 bases from V and 7 from J, leaving 17 bases between them. Germline loops: CDR1 LNHDA, CDR2 SQIVND (reference sequence). The CDR3 here is CASSRQKVRGQPQHF. CDR3 coding DNA: TGTGCCAGTAGTAGGCAGAAGGTAAGGGGGCAGCCCCAGCATTTT.

The rearrangement uses TRBV4-2 and TRBJ1-1; tentatively, D is TRBD1 (6 bases). CDR1 and CDR2 from the germline V gene are LGHNA and YNFKEQ. The length of the CDR3 is 15 residues. V lost 1 base and J lost 5, with 14 bases in between. CDR3 protein: CASSQGRGGRTEAFF. In DNA, the CDR3 is TGTGCCAGCAGCCAAGGCCGGGGGGGCAGAACTGAAGCTTTCTTT.